Reported below is one TCR beta chain. The target antigen is unknown. These data come from a study of radiation and T cells in renal cell carcinoma. This CDR3 region has 15 residues. Germline CDR1 is MNHEY and CDR2 is SMNVEV (reference sequence). The V and J ends lost 5 bases and 2 bases respectively, with 13 bases between them. Study-level findings and limits: No pretreatment tumor biopsies were available for baseline clonotypes. Top tumor clonotypes rose in blood 2 weeks post-radiation, then contracted.

This sample's time point: blood 4 weeks post-SBRT, at nephrectomy. The treatment is: 15 Gy SBRT to primary tumor, nephrectomy 4 weeks later. Nephrectomy followed 15 Gy stereotactic body radiation by 4 weeks. After SBRT, blood was collected at 2 and 4 weeks, plus baseline. Repertoires were generated with immunoSEQ multiplex PCR, while TCRdb's copy carries only in-frame clones and drops some. The table lists around 74,000 clones, roughly 85% of them singletons, with over 2% in the top ten. The material was blood, obtained from a patient whose treatment included radiotherapy and nephrectomy. The clonotype originates from a woman aged 55-70 years with renal cell carcinoma. The V call is TRBV27, the J call TRBJ2-1; D not resolved. CDR3 protein: CASSPLIGAYNEQFF. CDR3 sequence (DNA): TGTGCCAGCAGTCCCCTTATTGGCGCCTACAATGAGCAGTTCTTC.